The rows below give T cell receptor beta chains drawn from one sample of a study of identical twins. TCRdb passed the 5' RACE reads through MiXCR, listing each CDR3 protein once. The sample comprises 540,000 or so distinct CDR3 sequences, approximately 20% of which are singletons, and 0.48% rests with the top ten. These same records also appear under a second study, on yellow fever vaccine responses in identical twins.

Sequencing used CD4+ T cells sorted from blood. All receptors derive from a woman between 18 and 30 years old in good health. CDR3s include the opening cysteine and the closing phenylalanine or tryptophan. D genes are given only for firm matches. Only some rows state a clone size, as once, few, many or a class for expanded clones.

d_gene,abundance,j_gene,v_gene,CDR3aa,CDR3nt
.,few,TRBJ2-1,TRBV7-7,CASSRGYGYNEQFF,TGTGCCAGCAGCCGGGGGTATGGATACAATGAGCAGTTCTTC
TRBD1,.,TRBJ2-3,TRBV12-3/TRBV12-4,CATVLTGRTDTQYF,TGTGCCACCGTCCTGACAGGGCGGACAGATACGCAGTATTTT
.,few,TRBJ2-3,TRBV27,CASSDTAPSTDTQYF,TGTGCCAGCTCCGATACGGCGCCGAGCACAGATACGCAGTATTTT
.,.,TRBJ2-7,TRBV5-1,CASSLGQKPRDEQYF,TGCGCCAGCAGCTTGGGACAAAAGCCGCGAGACGAGCAGTACTTC
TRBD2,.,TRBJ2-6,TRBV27,CASSFTGGRSSGANVLTF,TGTGCCAGCAGTTTCACGGGGGGACGGAGCTCTGGGGCCAACGTCCTGACTTTC
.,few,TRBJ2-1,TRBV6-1,CASSQGQLSYNEQFF,TGTGCCAGCAGCCAAGGACAGCTCTCCTACAATGAGCAGTTCTTC
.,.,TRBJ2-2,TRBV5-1,CASSLAVEAGELFF,TGCGCCAGCTCCCTCGCGGTCGAGGCCGGGGAGCTGTTTTTT
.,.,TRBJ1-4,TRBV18,CASSKPRDNEKLFF,TGTGCCAGCTCCAAACCACGGGATAATGAAAAACTGTTTTTT
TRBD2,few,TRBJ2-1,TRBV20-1,CSAKTPSGRIGLNNEQFF,TGCAGTGCAAAGACCCCCAGCGGGAGAATTGGACTAAACAATGAGCAGTTCTTC
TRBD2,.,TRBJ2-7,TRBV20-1,CSARSLAGPTYEQYF,TGCAGTGCTAGGTCCCTAGCGGGACCCACCTACGAGCAGTACTTC
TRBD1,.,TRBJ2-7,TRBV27,CASSRTGGMNEQYF,TGTGCCAGCAGTCGGACAGGGGGCATGAACGAGCAGTACTTC
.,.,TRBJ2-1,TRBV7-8,CASSPAVNEQFF,TGTGCCAGCAGCCCAGCGGTGAATGAGCAGTTCTTC
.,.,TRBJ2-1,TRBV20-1,CSASRRPQRNEQFF,TGCAGTGCTAGTCGCCGGCCCCAACGGAATGAGCAGTTCTTC
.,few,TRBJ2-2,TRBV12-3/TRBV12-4,CASSLERSTGELFF,TGTGCCAGCAGTTTAGAGAGGAGCACCGGGGAGCTGTTTTTT
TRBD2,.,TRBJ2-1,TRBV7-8,CASSWLGGGAPDEQFF,TGTGCCAGCAGCTGGTTGGGCGGGGGGGCCCCTGATGAGCAGTTCTTC
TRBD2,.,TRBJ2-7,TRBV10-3,CAISLGLAGANEQYF,TGTGCCATCAGTCTTGGACTAGCGGGAGCGAACGAGCAGTACTTC
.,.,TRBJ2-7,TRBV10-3,CAISAGTEQYF,TGTGCCATCAGTGCTGGTACCGAGCAGTACTTC
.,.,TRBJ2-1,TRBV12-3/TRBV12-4,CASSFSGGEQFF,TGTGCCAGCAGTTTTTCTGGGGGGGAGCAGTTCTTC
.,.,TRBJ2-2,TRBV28,CASSLMSAGELFF,TGTGCCAGCAGTTTAATGAGCGCCGGGGAGCTGTTTTTT
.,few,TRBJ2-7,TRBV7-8,CASSLLDLRSYEQYF,TGTGCCAGCAGCTTACTTGACTTAAGGTCATACGAGCAGTACTTC
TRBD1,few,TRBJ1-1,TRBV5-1,CASKSRTGVVTEAFF,TGCGCCAGCAAGTCTCGAACAGGGGTAGTCACTGAAGCTTTCTTT
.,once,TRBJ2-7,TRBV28,CASSITTFEQYF,TGTGCCAGCAGTATAACAACATTCGAGCAGTACTTC
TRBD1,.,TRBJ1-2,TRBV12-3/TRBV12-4,CASSQGQEHYGYTF,TGTGCCAGCAGTCAAGGACAGGAGCACTATGGCTACACCTTC
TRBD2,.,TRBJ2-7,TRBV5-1,CASSSRREEGEQYF,TGCGCCAGCAGCTCTCGGCGGGAGGAGGGCGAGCAGTACTTC
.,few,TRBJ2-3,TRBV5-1,CASSHPAADTQYF,TGCGCCAGCAGCCACCCGGCGGCGGATACGCAGTATTTT
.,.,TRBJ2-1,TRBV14,CASSQERGGYYNEQFF,TGTGCCAGCAGCCAAGAGAGGGGGGGCTACTACAATGAGCAGTTCTTC
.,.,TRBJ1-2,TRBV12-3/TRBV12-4,CASSFEDYGYTF,TGTGCCAGCAGTTTTGAGGACTATGGCTACACCTTC